This T cell receptor beta chain came from a study of Graves' ophthalmopathy and Graves' hyperthyroidism. TCR beta CDR3 amplification used RNA transcripts. Amplification began with first-round RT-PCR using HTBI primers, then second-round multiplex PCR was performed. MiXCR, run by TCRdb on the multiplex PCR reads, gives a single entry per CDR3 protein. The top ten hold 9% to 15% of the sample, which has 350,000 or so distinct CDR3 sequences, 15% to 20% seen once. Ophthalmopathy cases showed moderate-to-severe activity, scoring CAS ≥3 and NOSPECS ≥4, with duration under 3 months. No donor had other autoimmune disease, uncontrolled infection, pregnancy or lactation. Clinical symptoms, serum thyroxine, TRAb, thyroid ultrasound and orbital computed tomography determined diagnosis. The CDR3 totals 15 residues. CDR1 and CDR2 from the germline V gene are MGHRA and YSYEKL. Notes on the study in general: This model predicted ophthalmopathy progression (sensitivity around 71%, specificity roughly 72%).

This clonotype has just a few counts. Its antigen is currently unknown. One end of the junction varies from germline; a read error may be responsible. This chain links TRBV4-1 with TRBJ2-7; the match to TRBD2 covers 8 bases. The sequencing input was peripheral blood. This TCR came from an adult man with Graves' ophthalmopathy. The DNA of the CDR3 is TGCGCCAGCAGCCAAGACATCGGGGGGGCCCTCGAGCAGTCCTTC. Protein sequence: CASSQDIGGALEQSF.